The rows below give T cell receptor beta chains drawn from one sample of a study of shared clonotypes between healthy human individuals. TCRdb's copy holds only in-frame clones and misses some; the assay was immunoSEQ multiplex PCR. This table holds 450,000 to 500,000 clones, over 70% found once. Sequencing was performed on PBMCs. The receptors were sampled from a woman in her forties in good health. Some clones in this sample may be carry-over from other donors' samples. Both conserved end residues are part of each CDR3. The order of the fields is V gene, D gene, clone size, J gene, CDR3 protein, CDR3 DNA. D genes are given only for firm matches. The listing skips clone size in some rows; elsewhere it reads once, few, many or a size class.

TRBV7-3	.	.	TRBJ2-1	CASSSMAGGEQFF	TGTGCCAGCAGCTCTATGGCCGGGGGTGAGCAGTTCTTC
TRBV30	.	.	TRBJ2-7	CAWASQYEQYF	TGTGCCTGGGCTTCCCAATACGAGCAGTACTTC
TRBV9	TRBD2	.	TRBJ2-7	CASSPTSGNYEQYF	TGTGCCAGCAGCCCCACTAGCGGCAACTACGAGCAGTACTTC
TRBV11-2	.	.	TRBJ1-5	CASSPTGTPGGQPQHF	TGTGCCAGCAGCCCAACCGGGACCCCGGGTGGACAGCCCCAGCATTTT
TRBV7-9	.	.	TRBJ2-5	CASSSWGRAVQETQYF	TGTGCCAGCAGCTCCTGGGGCAGGGCCGTCCAAGAGACCCAGTACTTC
TRBV2	.	.	TRBJ2-1	CASSEVGGSYNEQFF	TGTGCCAGCAGTGAAGTGGGGGGCTCCTACAATGAGCAGTTCTTC
TRBV18	.	.	TRBJ2-7	CASSPSAGYEQYF	TGTGCCAGCTCTCCTTCCGCCGGGTACGAGCAGTACTTC
TRBV7-9	TRBD1	.	TRBJ2-5	CASSLRDRAYQETQYF	TGTGCCAGCAGCCTCCGGGACAGGGCTTACCAAGAGACCCAGTACTTC
TRBV18	.	.	TRBJ2-7	CASSRDDGYEQYF	TGTGCCAGCTCACGGGACGACGGGTACGAGCAGTACTTC
TRBV2	.	.	TRBJ1-4	CASSEQGLANEKLFF	TGTGCCAGCAGTGAACAGGGACTGGCTAATGAAAAACTGTTTTTT
TRBV7-2	.	once	TRBJ1-5	CASSFTGYQPQHF	TGTGCCAGCAGCTTTACAGGTTATCAGCCCCAGCATTTT
TRBV11-2	TRBD2	.	TRBJ2-3	CASTQIGSGSWGDTQYF	TGTGCCAGCACCCAGATTGGTAGCGGGAGTTGGGGGGATACGCAGTATTTT
TRBV29-1	.	.	TRBJ1-2	CSVDTDSNYGYTF	TGCAGCGTCGACACAGACTCTAACTATGGCTACACCTTC
TRBV7-8	.	many	TRBJ1-1	CASSFTGRMGEAFF	TGTGCCAGCAGCTTCACAGGGAGGATGGGTGAAGCTTTCTTT
TRBV2	.	once	TRBJ1-2	CASSEGVGYTF	TGTGCCAGCAGTGAGGGGGTTGGCTACACCTTC
TRBV6-1	.	.	TRBJ1-1	CASSEARGITEAFF	TGTGCCAGCAGTGAAGCGAGGGGGATCACTGAAGCTTTCTTT
TRBV7-3	.	.	TRBJ2-2	CASSSPTVAGELFF	TGTGCCAGCAGCTCCCCGACCGTCGCCGGGGAGCTGTTTTTT
TRBV28	TRBD1	.	TRBJ2-7	CASSRTGTGLYEQYF	TGTGCCAGCAGTCGGACCGGGACAGGCCTGTACGAGCAGTACTTC
TRBV7-9	.	.	TRBJ1-1	CASSLSTGFSTEAFF	TGTGCCAGCAGCTTATCTACCGGGTTTAGCACTGAAGCTTTCTTT
TRBV18	.	.	TRBJ2-7	CASSIRQTYEQYF	TGTGCCAGCTCCATCAGACAGACCTACGAGCAGTACTTC
TRBV11-3	TRBD1	few	TRBJ2-7	CASSSQQGVYEQYF	TGTGCCAGCAGCTCACAACAGGGGGTCTACGAGCAGTACTTC
TRBV7-9	TRBD2	.	TRBJ2-1	CASSLGVSGLEDNEQFF	TGTGCCAGCAGCTTAGGAGTATCGGGACTAGAAGACAATGAGCAGTTCTTC
TRBV5-1	TRBD1	.	TRBJ1-4	CASSPGGTGNEKLFF	TGCGCCAGCAGCCCGGGGGGGACAGGGAATGAAAAACTGTTTTTT
TRBV11-1	TRBD1	.	TRBJ2-1	CASAGTGGIGDEQFF	TGTGCCAGCGCTGGGACAGGGGGTATAGGGGATGAGCAGTTCTTC
TRBV4-3	.	.	TRBJ2-2	CASSQESHRITGELFF	TGCGCCAGCAGCCAAGAATCCCACAGGATCACCGGGGAGCTGTTTTTT
TRBV5-1	.	.	TRBJ2-3	CASSLGQSTDTQYF	TGCGCCAGCAGCTTGGGGCAGAGCACAGATACGCAGTATTTT
TRBV19	TRBD1	many	TRBJ2-4	CASSISTGTRNIQYF	TGTGCCAGTAGTATTTCGACAGGGACGCGAAACATTCAGTACTTC
TRBV5-6	TRBD2	.	TRBJ2-3	CASSPTSGGTDTQYF	TGTGCCAGCAGCCCGACTAGCGGGGGGACAGATACGCAGTATTTT
TRBV6-4	TRBD2	.	TRBJ2-3	CASSGAAGGSPDTQYF	TGTGCCAGCAGTGGCGCAGCGGGAGGCTCTCCAGATACGCAGTATTTT
TRBV9	TRBD2	.	TRBJ2-2	CASSRSLAGGTGELFF	TGTGCCAGTTCTCGGAGTCTAGCGGGAGGAACCGGGGAGCTGTTTTTT
TRBV5-1	.	.	TRBJ2-1	CASSLGSVGNEQFF	TGCGCCAGCAGCTTGGGTAGTGTCGGCAATGAGCAGTTCTTC
TRBV13	.	.	TRBJ1-1	CASSFLTAFF	TGTGCCAGCAGCTTCTTAACTGCTTTCTTT
TRBV4-1	TRBD2	.	TRBJ2-7	CASSHPGLNYEQYF	TGCGCCAGCAGCCACCCGGGACTAAACTACGAGCAGTACTTC
TRBV25-1	TRBD1	.	TRBJ2-7	CASSEANRGSYEQYF	TGTGCCAGCAGTGAGGCGAACAGGGGCTCCTACGAGCAGTACTTC
TRBV29-1	.	once	TRBJ2-5	CSVEVNGRRVTQYF	TGCAGCGTTGAGGTTAATGGACGGCGAGTGACCCAGTACTTC
TRBV30	TRBD1	.	TRBJ2-3	CAWSTGSQGFTDTQYF	TGTGCCTGGAGTACCGGCTCACAGGGGTTCACAGATACGCAGTATTTT
TRBV6-5	TRBD1	.	TRBJ1-1	CASSYFGTDQNTEAFF	TGTGCCAGCAGCTACTTCGGGACAGACCAGAACACTGAAGCTTTCTTT
TRBV5-4	.	.	TRBJ2-1	CASSLAGNGEQFF	TGTGCCAGCAGCTTGGCAGGGAACGGTGAGCAGTTCTTC